The 10 T cell receptor beta chains given below trace back to one sample, sequenced in a study of graft-versus-host responses after intestinal transplantation. Some clones are missing from TCRdb's copy, which holds only in-frame ones; the method was immunoSEQ multiplex PCR. The sample has 85,000 to 90,000 clones; roughly 89% are singletons. Antigens for these TCRs are unknown. The sample here was unstimulated CD4+ T cells sorted from spleen or lymph node cells, taken before intestinal transplant. The receptor source for this set is a human donor who received an intestinal transplant.

The chain employs TRBV28 and TRBJ2-7, with 13 bases lining up with TRBD2. Germline lookup yields CDR1 MDHEN and CDR2 SYDVKM. The CDR3 length is 18 residues. V dropped 1 base and J dropped 6; count of bases not matched to a gene: 12. CDR3 protein: CASSLLHPGLAGAGEQYF. The CDR3 bases are TGTGCCAGCAGTTTATTACATCCAGGACTAGCGGGAGCAGGCGAGCAGTACTTC.

The chain employs TRBV19 and TRBJ1-1, with a tentative D call TRBD1 (5 bases). The CDR3 is made up of 13 amino acids. V lost 3 bases, J lost 9 bases, and 14 bases lay in between. Germline values: CDR1 LNHDA, CDR2 SQIVND (reference sequence). The CDR3 spells CASSMVVGGKAFF. The CDR3 region has the DNA TGTGCCAGTAGTATGGTCGTCGGGGGGAAAGCTTTCTTT.

The chain employs TRBV4-1 and TRBJ1-2; 10 bases are shared with TRBD1. Germline loops: CDR1 MGHRA, CDR2 YSYEKL. V was clipped by 4 bases and J by 7 bases; unmatched bases: 3. CDR3 size: 13 residues. CDR3 bases: TGCGCCAGCAGCCTGGGACAGGGGTTTGGCTACACCTTC. This gives the protein CASSLGQGFGYTF.

This chain links TRBV7-9 with TRBJ2-7; D unresolved. Germline V lookup: CDR1 SEHNR, CDR2 FQNEAQ (reference sequence). Trimming pared 2 bases from V and 0 bases from J, leaving 8 bases between. The CDR3 loop spans 14 amino acids. The CDR3 region has the DNA TGTGCCAGCAGCTTATCCGGGCTCTCCTACGAGCAGTACTTC. Its translation: CASSLSGLSYEQYF.

This rearrangement joins TRBV28 to TRBJ2-7; TRBD1 matches at 9 bases. The CDR3 is 14 amino acids. The V and J ends lost 8 bases and 4 bases, in that order; junction bases with no gene match: 9. Per germline, CDR1 MDHEN and CDR2 SYDVKM. CDR3 sequence (DNA): TGTGCCAGCTATTCCCCGGGACAGGGTTACGAGCAGTACTTC. This codes for CASYSPGQGYEQYF.

The rearrangement joins TRBV5-6 to TRBJ2-7, with D hard to call. CDR1 is SGHDT, CDR2 YYEEEE, per germline. The V end was cut by 1 base, the J end by 5 bases, with 13 bases between. The CDR3 runs 14 residues. In DNA form, the CDR3 reads TGTGCCAGCAGCTTGTATAGGGTTGTCCACGAGCAGTACTTC. It yields the protein CASSLYRVVHEQYF.

The chain is built from TRBV6-5 and TRBJ1-3; no reliable D call. From germline, CDR1 is MNHEY and CDR2 SVGAGI. The V end was cut by 6 bases, the J end by 8 bases, with 8 bases between. The CDR3 extends over 11 amino acids. The CDR3 sequence: CASRGNHTIYF. The CDR3 DNA sequence: TGTGCCAGCAGGGGGAATCACACCATATATTTT.

The chain couples TRBV4-1 to TRBJ2-5; tentative D call: TRBD2 (5 bases). The CDR3 length is 15 residues. V was cut by 0 bases and J by 2 bases, with 10 bases left in between. CDR1 MGHRA and CDR2 YSYEKL come from the germline V gene. The CDR3, as DNA: TGCGCCAGCAGCCAAGATCAAGGACTGCAAGAGACCCAGTACTTC. This codes for CASSQDQGLQETQYF.

CDR3 loop: CASSRTVSGNQPQHF. In DNA form, the CDR3 reads TGTGCCAGCAGCCGGACAGTTTCGGGCAATCAGCCCCAGCATTTT. The chain has TRBV27 and TRBJ1-5; possibly TRBD1 for D (6 bases). The V end lost 6 bases, the J end lost 2 bases, and 14 bases lay between the germline ends. The CDR3 sequence is 15 residues long. The germline gives CDR1 MNHEY, CDR2 SMNVEV (reference sequence).

This chain connects TRBV5-4 to TRBJ2-1, with TRBD2 matching 9 bases. With 0 bases clipped from V and 2 bases from J, the junction kept 9 bases outside the gene matches. This CDR3 contains 18 residues. Germline V CDR1 and CDR2: SGHNT, YYREEE (reference sequence). The CDR3 DNA is TGTGCCAGCAGCTTGGGTGGTAGCGGGGGTACCACCTACAATGAGCAGTTCTTC. As protein: CASSLGGSGGTTYNEQFF.